This TCR beta chain originates from a study of blood T cell repertoires in COVID-19. The wider study: Spain, Italy and the United States supplied samples that represented acute and convalescent COVID-19. PBMCs, B-cell-depleted T cells, or T cells provided the cDNA or gDNA that made up the material.

The length of the CDR3 is 12 residues. The ends were cut back, 5 bases at V and 4 bases at J, with 7 bases in the middle. Per the germline V gene, CDR1 is SGHNT and CDR2 is YYREEE (reference sequence). In the original processing: By means of reference gene primer amplification, nucleated cell counts were estimated. Produced via immunoSEQ multiplex PCR; TCRdb's table is partial and in-frame only. That table is the source of V, J and clone size, and D and trimming were worked out from the DNA. This sample has 150,000 to 200,000 clones; approximately 84% occur once, and the top ten carry over 2.5%. This clone was observed once.

The sequenced material came from peripheral blood. The sequence was obtained from a human donor with acute or convalescent COVID-19. The donor label of this sample is uncertain. This chain links TRBV5-4 with TRBJ2-1; tentative D call: TRBD2 (5 bases). CDR3 nucleotides: TGTGCCAGCAGAGAGGGTTACAATGAGCAGTTCTTC. Its protein is CASREGYNEQFF.